A single sample is the source of the 16 T cell receptor beta chains below, sequenced in a study of T cells in Graves' hyperthyroidism and ophthalmopathy. The source material, RNA transcripts, was used to amplify TCR beta CDR3 regions. The TCR CDR3 was amplified in a first-round RT-PCR using the HTBI primer set. From the multiplex PCR reads, TCRdb called clonotypes with MiXCR, one entry per CDR3 protein. The sample shows roughly 500,000 distinct CDR3 sequences, roughly 45% of them seen only once. Sequenced material: peripheral blood or thyroid tissue (not recorded which). Receptor source: an adult woman with Graves' disease, either hyperthyroidism or ophthalmopathy (not recorded which).

As concerns this clonotype: The CDR3 ends on some other residue instead of the conserved phenylalanine or tryptophan, so this is likely a read error. The chain links TRBV2 to TRBJ2-6, with D tentatively TRBD2 (5 bases). V was shortened by 6 bases and J by 1 base, with 19 bases between the two germline ends. Germline loops: CDR1 SNHLY, CDR2 FYNNEI. The CDR3 contains 18 residues. The CDR3: CASSGGWASLSGANVLTP. For the CDR3, the DNA is TGTGCCAGCAGCGGAGGCTGGGCATCGCTTTCTGGGGCCAACGTCCTGACTCCA.

Details on this clonotype: Since no conserved phenylalanine or tryptophan closes the CDR3, a read error is the likely cause. No DNA is shown, since the ends of the CDR3 on it are uncertain; the CDR3 is the one TCRdb lists. This chain joins TRBV10-3 and TRBJ1-1; the table calls TRBD1, which could not be checked here. Ends included, the CDR3 has 12 residues. Germline-derived CDR1 and CDR2 are ENHRY and SYGVKD. The CDR3 reads CAIREHGTDASS.

This clonotype was observed many times. The rearrangement links TRBV6-2 or TRBV6-3 to TRBJ1-6; 8 bases align to TRBD1. V lost 6 bases, J lost 3 bases, and 7 bases stayed unmatched. The CDR3 runs to 16 residues. The germline CDR1 and CDR2 sequences are MNHEY and SVGEGT. The CDR3 DNA reads TGTGCCAGCAGCACCGGACAGGGAGGCTATAATTCACCCCTCCACTTT. This sequence encodes CASSTGQGGYNSPLHF.

The sample holds a few counts of this clonotype. The chain couples TRBV10-1 to TRBJ2-7, with 7 bases matching TRBD2. Germline lookup yields CDR1 WNHNN and CDR2 SYGVQD (reference sequence). Trimming cost V 8 bases and J 6 bases; bases outside gene matches: 7. The CDR3 runs to 12 residues. The CDR3 spells CASGAGEGEQYF. In nucleotides, the CDR3 is TGCGCCAGCGGCGCGGGAGAGGGCGAGCAGTACTTC.

In its sample, this clonotype was seen many times. The J gene is TRBJ2-5, the V gene TRBV10-3, with D tentatively TRBD1 (6 bases). Germline V gene sequence: CDR1 ENHRY, CDR2 SYGVKD. The ends were cut back, 3 bases at V and 1 base at J, with 21 bases in the middle. The length of the CDR3 is 18 residues. Written as DNA, the CDR3 is TGTGCCATCAGTGATAGGGGATCTCCAGGGGCTCGCCAAGAGACCCAGTACTTC. Its protein product is CAISDRGSPGARQETQYF.

Remarks on this clonotype: Its ends do not fully match the called genes, so a read error is possible. The rearrangement uses TRBV7-2 and TRBJ1-2, with 8 bases lining up with TRBD1. Germline V gene lookup returns CDR1 SGHTA and CDR2 FQGNSA. This CDR3 has 15 amino acids. The CDR3: CASSRNPGQAYGYTF. As DNA, the CDR3 is TGTGCCAGCAGCCGTAACCCGGGACAGGCCTATGGCTATACCTTC. Looking up the rest from reference TRBV7-2 and TRBJ1-2 gives the full variable domain: GAGVSQSPSNKVTEKGKDVELRCDPISGHTALYWYRQSLGQGLEFLIYFQGNSAPDKSGLPSDRFSAERTGGSVSTLTIQRTQQEDSAVYLCASSRNPGQAYGYTFGSGTRLTVV.

This chain links TRBV24-1 with TRBJ2-6; TRBD1 is a possible D gene (6 bases). Germline assignment: CDR1 KGHDR and CDR2 SFDVKD. The V and J ends lost 4 bases and 4 bases respectively, with 10 bases between them. CDR3 size: 15 residues. The CDR3 DNA follows: TGTGCCACCAGTGAGACCGGGACAGGGGCCAACGTCCTGACTTTC. It specifies CATSETGTGANVLTF.

Note on this clonotype: The conserved phenylalanine or tryptophan is not found at the CDR3 terminus, so this likely reflects a read error. No DNA is shown, since the ends of the CDR3 on it are uncertain; the CDR3 is the one TCRdb lists. The J gene is TRBJ2-5, the V gene TRBV7-3; no DNA check was done on the table's D call, TRBD1. The germline V gene has CDR1 SGHTA and CDR2 FQGTGA. From its first to its last residue, the CDR3 has 10 amino acids. The chain's CDR3 is CASSAGQTNT.

This clonotype has at least ten counts. This sequence joins TRBV9 and TRBJ2-5; D is possibly TRBD2 (5 bases). This CDR3 is built from 15 residues. Between the trimmed V and J ends, which lost 4 bases and 2 bases, there was a span of 15 bases. Germline V CDR1 and CDR2: SGDLS, YYNGEE. The CDR3 region has the DNA TGTGCCAGCAGCCCACCCATGGGCGGGCAAGAGACCCAGTACTTC. This gives the protein CASSPPMGGQETQYF.

The chain has TRBV7-2 and TRBJ2-5, with D hard to call. The ends were cut back, 4 bases at V and 2 bases at J, with 14 bases in the middle. The CDR3 totals 15 residues. From germline, CDR1 is SGHTA and CDR2 FQGNSA. DNA for the CDR3: TGTGCCAGCAGCTCCTTGGGCTTTGGGCAAGAGACCCAGTACTTC. Translated: CASSSLGFGQETQYF.

There are many counts of this clonotype. The chain links TRBV10-3 to TRBJ1-1; D not resolved. V was shortened by 7 bases and J by 1 base, with 4 bases between the two germline ends. Per germline, CDR1 ENHRY and CDR2 SYGVKD. This CDR3 is 11 amino acids long. CDR3 in amino acids: CAIMENTEAFF. DNA of the CDR3: TGTGCCATCATGGAGAACACTGAAGCTTTCTTT.

This clonotype has just a few counts. The chain joins TRBV15 to TRBJ2-7; D gene unclear. Germline V gene data show CDR1 as LNHNV and CDR2 as YYDKDF (reference sequence). This CDR3 has 12 residues. V was trimmed by 8 bases and J by 6 bases, leaving 14 bases between them. CDR3 loop: CATGQPVGEQYF. The CDR3 DNA reads as TGTGCCACCGGCCAGCCCGTGGGCGAGCAGTACTTC. The complete variable domain, with remaining parts taken from reference TRBV15 and TRBJ2-7, reads DAMVIQNPRYQVTQFGKPVTLSCSQTLNHNVMYWYQQKSSQAPKLLFHYYDKDFNNEADTPDNFQSRRPNTSFCFLDIRSPGLGDTAMYLCATGQPVGEQYFGPGTRLTVT.

This clonotype was picked up one time. The chain couples TRBV12-3 or TRBV12-4 to TRBJ2-2; tentative D call: TRBD1 (5 bases). This CDR3 has 15 amino acids. Trimming cost V 4 bases and J 6 bases, with 15 bases left between them. The CDR3 bases are TGTGCCAGCAGTTCCGCCAGGGTGTACGCCGGGGAGCTGTTTTTT. Residues: CASSSARVYAGELFF.

The CDR3 bases are TGTGCCAGCAGTTTATCCCCCGCCCTACAGGGAGGTCAGCATTTT. Amino acids: CASSLSPALQGGQHF. The rearrangement links TRBV28 to TRBJ1-5, with TRBD1 as a possible D gene (6 bases). The CDR3 runs to 15 residues. Trimming cost V 1 base and J 13 bases, with 20 bases left between them. Germline loops: CDR1 MDHEN, CDR2 SYDVKM.

On this clonotype: The junction departs from the called germline gene at one end, perhaps through a read error. V usage is TRBV7-3 and J usage is TRBJ2-7; D unclear. Germline-derived CDR1 and CDR2 are SGHTA and FQGTGA. The CDR3 runs 13 residues. CDR3 region: CASSQENEDEQYF. The CDR3 bases are TGCGCCAGCAGCCAAGAAAACGAAGACGAGCAGTACTTC.

The chain uses TRBV19 and TRBJ2-5; 11 bases are a match to TRBD2. The trim removed 5 bases at V and 5 bases at J, leaving 7 bases unmatched. Germline-derived CDR1 and CDR2 are LNHDA and SQIVND (reference sequence). The CDR3 sequence is 15 residues long. In DNA form, the CDR3 reads TGTGCCAGTAGTTTTCGACCTAGCGGGGGGGAGACCCAGTACTTC. Its protein is CASSFRPSGGETQYF. The full variable domain, rest sourced from reference TRBV19 and TRBJ2-5, is DGGITQSPKYLFRKEGQNVTLSCEQNLNHDAMYWYRQDPGQGLRLIYYSQIVNDFQKGDIAEGYSVSREKKESFPLTVTSAQKNPTAFYLCASSFRPSGGETQYFGPGTRLLVL.